This T cell receptor (beta chain) emerged from a study of T cell responses to AZD1222 COVID-19 vaccine (dated by TCRdb to about 2021). With regard to the full study: Because spike-specific TCR depth and breadth did not differ between the two schedules, AZD1222 recipients who got a second dose at roughly 4 weeks were pooled with those who got a second dose at roughly 12 weeks. Enrollment into the trials was organized by age into subgroups of 18-55, 56-69 and 70-plus years, and those subgroups contained roughly 150, 30 and 60 TCR-sequenced participants, respectively. TCR sequencing covered over 230 trial participants: 200 to 210 given two doses of AZD1222 and 26 given two doses of MenACWY control vaccine.

As regards this clone: The antigen this receptor binds is unknown. No base-level quality is on record; no much larger clone is a single base apart.

Its CDR3 holds 13 amino acids, cysteine through phenylalanine. The DNA shown is the 39-base CDR3, in frame from base 1. The germline V gene gives CDR1 as MNHEY and CDR2 as SVGAGI. Deletion took 2 bases off V and 5 bases off J, with a span of 10 bases between the germline ends. The CDR3 regions of human TCRbeta chains were subjected to immunosequencing. On the study's bioinformatics: TCRs in the repertoires were matched against a reference library of SARS-CoV-2-specific TCRs that had been generated with the MIRA antigen-specificity platform. Breadth was defined as the fraction of unique TCRs that were SARS-CoV-2-associated. Depth was defined as the fraction of total T cells that were SARS-CoV-2-associated. Each spike-specific TCR was assigned to its reactive spike region and to a CD4 or CD8 class using the MIRA data. Log10-transformed breadth and depth values were compared by one-way ANOVA with Sidak's multiple comparisons tests. TCRdb holds this immuneACCESS table with in-frame rearrangements only. Some clones are missing; in checked studies, unresolved V genes explain under half, and the rest has no known cause. V and J calls and clone size are copied from that table; D and trimming were computed from the DNA. This sample comprises some 130,000 clones, roughly 93% of them detected only once. Of the sample, about 3% is held by the ten largest clones.

On the study overall, not on this receptor specifically: Reportedly, almost half of the unique spike-specific TCRs recognized epitopes lying outside the regions that are mutated in the B.1.351 and B.1.1.7 variants. Conclusions about previously exposed vaccinees were limited because only a handful of AZD1222 recipients were SARS-CoV-2 seropositive at baseline. CD4 TCRs associated with the vaccine covered the entire spike protein, and the dominant responses were in regions 160-218 and 743-854. Most participants were white British and females outnumbered males, and the authors suggested that clonal diversity may have been underestimated. Spike-specific TCR breadth and depth rose significantly after two AZD1222 doses compared with day 0 and with MenACWY recipients. In the small 56-69-year group, the increase in depth fell short of significance, most likely because of low power. Because no day 14 peak-response samples were available, the repertoires could be characterized only after the peak T cell response.

Read against the paper, the sample's time point label means: baseline before first vaccination. Vaccinee samples came from UK trials COV001 and COV002, including a single-blind randomized controlled phase 2/3 trial of AZD1222 (ChAdOx1 nCoV-19) in healthy adults. Trial participant PBMC samples were collected at day 0 and day 28 after the second dose for TCRbeta chain sequencing. This specimen consisted of peripheral blood, obtained on day 0 of AZD1222 vaccination. The receptor was isolated from an adult in good health. The sequence is built from TRBV6-5 and TRBJ2-7, with the D gene too uncertain to name. The CDR3 region: CASSYSGVNEQYF. The DNA sequence is TGTGCCAGCAGTTACAGTGGTGTGAACGAGCAGTACTTC.